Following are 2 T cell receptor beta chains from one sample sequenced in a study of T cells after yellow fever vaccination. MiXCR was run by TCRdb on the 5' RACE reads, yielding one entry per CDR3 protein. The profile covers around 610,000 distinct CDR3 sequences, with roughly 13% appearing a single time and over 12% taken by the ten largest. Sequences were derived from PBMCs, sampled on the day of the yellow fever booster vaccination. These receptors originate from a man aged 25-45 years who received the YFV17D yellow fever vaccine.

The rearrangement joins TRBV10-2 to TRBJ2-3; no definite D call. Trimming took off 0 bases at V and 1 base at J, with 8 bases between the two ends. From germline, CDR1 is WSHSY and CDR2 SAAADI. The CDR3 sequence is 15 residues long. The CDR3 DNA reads TGCGCCAGCAGTGAGTCAGAGACCCGCACAGATACGCAGTATTTT. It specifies CASSESETRTDTQYF.

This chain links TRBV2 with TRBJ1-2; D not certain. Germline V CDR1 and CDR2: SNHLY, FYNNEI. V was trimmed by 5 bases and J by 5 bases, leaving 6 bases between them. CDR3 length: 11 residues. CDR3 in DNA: TGTGCCAGCAGTTTGGAGTATGGCTACACCTTC. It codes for CASSLEYGYTF.